What follows is one TCR beta chain and its context. What antigen it recognizes has not been identified. The input lacks base qualities; no much larger clone sits a single base away. The data originate from a study of T-cell reconstitution after alpha-beta-depleted transplantation in children (TCRdb year 2016). Background for the entire study: T-cell immune reconstitution after TCRalphabeta/CD19-depleted allogeneic hematopoietic cell transplantation in children was quantitatively tracked in the study by means of TCR repertoire profiling.

The germline V gene (reference sequence) sets CDR1 to GTSNPN and CDR2 to SVGIG. The CDR3 starts with the cysteine, ends with the phenylalanine, and has 13 residues. CDR3 DNA is the only sequence kept; it has 39 bases, read in frame from the first base. V lost 0 bases and J lost 10 bases; the stretch between them is 15 bases long. Libraries were made using PCR. The sample was run on an Illumina HiSeq 2500. TCR library preparation used molecular barcoding, with unique molecular identifiers applied to normalize quantification of the TCRbeta repertoire. In-frame beta chains were kept once TCRdb had trimmed the public reads at Q25 with fastp and called clones with MiXCR. CDR3 protein sequences are deduplicated, and each keeps its most common genes and DNA. The sample profile shows about 500,000 distinct CDR3 sequences; over 25% of them were found once. Approximately 2.3% of the sample is held by the ten biggest clonotypes.

Sequenced here: PBMCs from the stem cell graft donor, sampled from the stem cell graft. The clonotype originates from a human donor who donated a stem cell graft to a child with aplastic anemia. The rearranged chain carries TRBV30 and TRBJ1-1; a tentative D call is TRBD1 (6 bases match). The CDR3 region reads CAWSVSQGVGAFF. The DNA sequence is as follows: TGTGCCTGGAGTGTATCACAGGGTGTAGGAGCTTTCTTT.